This passage covers 32 T cell receptor beta chains from one sample sequenced in a study of OX40 agonist ivuxolimab in advanced cancers. The repertoire was sequenced with immunoSEQ multiplex PCR; TCRdb's copy has only in-frame clones and lacks some. The data contain under 100,000 clones, under 95% of them seen just once; the ten biggest clones take up approximately 11%. Sequenced material: CD4+ or CD8+ T cells sorted from blood, taken in a trial of the OX40 agonist ivuxolimab. These receptors were collected from an adult with an advanced solid tumor such as melanoma, head and neck, liver or kidney cancer.

The J gene is TRBJ2-6, the V gene TRBV7-5; the table gives TRBD1 as D, unverified against the DNA. TRBV7-5 is noted as a pseudogene. The CDR3 loop spans 16 amino acids. The CDR3 bases are TGTGCCAGAAGCCCTCGACAGGATGTTGGGGCCAACGTCCTGACTTTC. Encoded protein: CARSPRQDVGANVLTF.

The V and J genes are TRBV19 and TRBJ2-7; the D gene is possibly TRBD1 (6 bases). The V and J ends lost 6 bases and 0 bases respectively, with 9 bases between them. Germline values: CDR1 LNHDA, CDR2 SQIVND (reference sequence). This CDR3 contains 13 residues. CDR3 DNA sequence: TGTGCCAGTAGCTGGACAGACTCCTACGAGCAGTACTTC. Residues: CASSWTDSYEQYF.

The rearrangement joins TRBV6-5 to TRBJ2-3; D is undetermined. V lost 5 bases to trimming and J lost 1 base, with 13 bases between them. From germline, CDR1 is MNHEY and CDR2 SVGAGI. The CDR3 length is 15 residues. The CDR3 DNA sequence: TGTGCCAGCAGTGCCTCACGTGGGCGCACAGATACGCAGTATTTT. It translates to CASSASRGRTDTQYF.

The chain uses TRBV11-2 and TRBJ1-3; D not resolved. CDR3 length: 12 residues. The V gene lost 5 bases and the J gene lost 8 bases, with 10 bases spanning the gap. The germline CDR1 and CDR2 sequences are SGHAT and FQNNGV. DNA of the CDR3: TGTGCCAGCAGCGCTTCAATACACACCATATATTTT. It specifies CASSASIHTIYF.

This chain connects TRBV2 to TRBJ2-5; the match to TRBD1 covers 10 bases. V lost 0 bases, J lost 1 base, and 8 bases stayed unmatched. From germline, CDR1 is SNHLY and CDR2 FYNNEI. CDR3 length: 18 residues. CDR3 sequence reads: CASSEAGTGAGSQETQYF. Here the CDR3 DNA reads TGTGCCAGCAGTGAAGCCGGGACAGGGGCGGGGAGCCAAGAGACCCAGTACTTC.

This clone appeared once. This chain connects TRBV6-1 to TRBJ2-7; no definite D call. Germline assignment: CDR1 MNHNS and CDR2 SASEGT. This CDR3 has 11 amino acids. V lost 2 bases to trimming and J lost 3 bases, with 2 bases between them. The CDR3 here is CASSEYYEQYF. CDR3 in DNA: TGTGCCAGCAGTGAATACTACGAGCAGTACTTC.

The chain couples TRBV7-2 to TRBJ2-3; 8 bases align to TRBD1. This CDR3 has 18 amino acids. CDR1 is SGHTA and CDR2 is FQGNSA in the germline V gene. V lost 1 base and J lost 4; bases outside the gene matches: 13. The CDR3 coding sequence is TGTGCCAGCAGCTTAGTGTGGGGGACAGGCTCGAACGCAGATACGCAGTATTTT. Its translation: CASSLVWGTGSNADTQYF.

The J gene is TRBJ2-5, the V gene TRBV13, with TRBD2 matching 10 bases. Per germline, CDR1 PRHDT and CDR2 FYEKMQ (reference sequence). After removal of 1 base from V and 4 bases from J, the junction contained 3 bases not matched to a gene. This CDR3 is built from 15 residues. CDR3 nucleotides: TGTGCCAGCAGCTTAGTACTAGCGGGGACAGAGACCCAGTACTTC. Encoded protein: CASSLVLAGTETQYF.

For the CDR3, the DNA is TGTGCCAGCAGTTTACTGGGACTAGCGGGGGACGAGCAGTACTTC. This encodes CASSLLGLAGDEQYF. The chain is built from TRBV27 and TRBJ2-5; 14 bases fit TRBD2. The tail of the sequence fits TRBJ2-7 better, so the J call may be wrong. The CDR3 is 15 amino acids. From germline, CDR1 is MNHEY and CDR2 SMNVEV (reference sequence).

The chain recombines TRBV5-1 with TRBJ2-7; tentatively, D is TRBD1 (6 bases). V was cut by 7 bases and J by 2 bases, with 13 bases left in between. The CDR3 length is 13 residues. Germline loops: CDR1 SGHRS, CDR2 YFSETQ. The CDR3 loop reads CASRTADTYEQYF. The CDR3 DNA follows: TGCGCCAGCCGGACAGCGGATACCTACGAGCAGTACTTC.

The sample holds a few counts of this clone. The rearrangement links TRBV2 to TRBJ2-1; 9 nucleotides align to TRBD2. The V gene end was trimmed by 1 base and the J gene end by 8 bases; junction bases not matched to a gene: 9. Looked up from germline, CDR1 is SNHLY and CDR2 is FYNNEI. The length of the CDR3 is 16 residues. For the CDR3, the DNA is TGTGCCAGCAGTGAAGGGGGTCGACTAGCGGAATATGAGCAGTTCTTC. This sequence encodes CASSEGGRLAEYEQFF.

The chain links TRBV7-2 to TRBJ2-3; 11 positions match TRBD2. J lost 1 base, V lost 1 base, and 4 bases had no gene match. This CDR3 has 17 residues. CDR1 and CDR2 from the germline V gene are SGHTA and FQGNSA. This CDR3 is CASSLDLAGGRTDTQYF. CDR3 DNA: TGTGCCAGCAGCTTAGACCTAGCGGGGGGACGCACAGATACGCAGTATTTT. Combining the CDR3 with reference TRBV7-2 and TRBJ2-3 gives the whole variable domain GAGVSQSPSNKVTEKGKDVELRCDPISGHTALYWYRQSLGQGLEFLIYFQGNSAPDKSGLPSDRFSAERTGGSVSTLTIQRTQQEDSAVYLCASSLDLAGGRTDTQYFGPGTRLTVL.

The chain carries TRBV27 and TRBJ2-1; TRBD2 matches 7 bases. The CDR3 contains 15 residues. With 0 bases clipped from V and 2 bases from J, the junction kept 1 base outside the gene matches. Germline V gene lookup returns CDR1 MNHEY and CDR2 SMNVEV (reference sequence). In DNA form, the CDR3 reads TGTGCCAGCAGTTTATCTCGGGGGGCCTACAATGAGCAGTTCTTC. Its protein product is CASSLSRGAYNEQFF.

The rearrangement uses TRBV19 and TRBJ2-1; 9 nucleotides line up with TRBD2. CDR1 and CDR2 (germline): LNHDA, SQIVND (reference sequence). This CDR3 is built from 13 residues. The trim removed 3 bases at V and 9 bases at J, leaving 3 bases unmatched. The CDR3 DNA follows: TGTGCCAGTAGTATGGCTAGCGGGGTTGAGCAGTTCTTC. Translating gives CASSMASGVEQFF.

The chain joins TRBV6-5 to TRBJ1-1, with no clear D. This CDR3 is 12 amino acids long. V was pared by 2 bases and J by 4 bases, with 5 bases between. The germline V gene has CDR1 MNHEY and CDR2 SVGAGI. The CDR3 DNA sequence: TGTGCCAGCAGTTACCCAGTCACTGAAGCTTTCTTT. It codes for CASSYPVTEAFF.

This clone was counted between two and nine times. The V gene is TRBV6-1, the J gene TRBJ1-4; no reliable D call. Trimming took 1 base from V and 6 from J, leaving 12 bases between them. The germline CDR1 and CDR2 sequences are MNHNS and SASEGT. There are 15 residues in the CDR3. CDR3 loop: CASSEVERVDEKLFF. CDR3 coding DNA: TGTGCCAGCAGTGAAGTGGAGAGGGTGGATGAAAAACTGTTTTTT.

The chain uses TRBV4-1 and TRBJ2-7, with no clear D. The CDR3 runs to 13 residues. V dropped 2 bases and J dropped 3 bases, with 8 bases sitting between them. CDR1 and CDR2 from the germline V gene are MGHRA and YSYEKL. The CDR3 here is CASSQLTDYEQYF. The CDR3 DNA is TGCGCCAGCAGCCAACTCACTGACTACGAGCAGTACTTC.

This chain links TRBV14 with TRBJ2-1; 7 bases line up with TRBD2. Germline V gene sequence: CDR1 SGHDN, CDR2 FVKESK. V dropped 0 bases and J dropped 7; count of bases not matched to a gene: 9. CDR3 length: 16 amino acids. This chain's CDR3 is CASSQDWRGSLNEQFF. The CDR3 DNA follows: TGTGCCAGCAGCCAAGATTGGCGGGGGAGCCTGAATGAGCAGTTCTTC. Using reference TRBV14 and TRBJ2-1 for the parts outside the CDR3, the full variable domain is EAGVTQFPSHSVIEKGQTVTLRCDPISGHDNLYWYRRVMGKEIKFLLHFVKESKQDESGMPNNRFLAERTGGTYSTLKVQPAELEDSGVYFCASSQDWRGSLNEQFFGPGTRLTVL.

This chain joins TRBV9 and TRBJ1-1; 7 bases are a match to TRBD1. With 3 bases clipped from V and 4 bases from J, the junction kept 9 bases outside the gene matches. Germline CDR1 is SGDLS and CDR2 is YYNGEE. CDR3 length: 15 amino acids. This CDR3 is CASSGEQGVLTEAFF. The CDR3 nucleotides read TGTGCCAGCAGCGGGGAGCAGGGGGTTCTCACTGAAGCTTTCTTT.

The chain couples TRBV6-5 to TRBJ2-1; D uncertain. The CDR3 covers 13 residues. Trimming took 6 bases from V and 1 from J, leaving 7 bases between them. The germline V gene has CDR1 MNHEY and CDR2 SVGAGI. The CDR3 DNA reads TGTGCCAGCAGACAATTTTCCTACAATGAGCAGTTCTTC. Protein: CASRQFSYNEQFF.

V usage is TRBV5-5 and J usage is TRBJ1-2; D is unresolved. The length of the CDR3 is 13 residues. Trimming stripped 1 base from V and 4 bases from J, with 8 bases between. Germline V gene sequence: CDR1 SGHKS, CDR2 YYEKEE (reference sequence). CDR3 DNA sequence: TGTGCCAGCAGCTTGCTGGGTTCCTATGGCTACACCTTC. Its protein product is CASSLLGSYGYTF.

The V call is TRBV4-2, the J call TRBJ2-2, with a possible D match to TRBD2 (6 bases). Germline V gives CDR1 LGHNA, CDR2 YNFKEQ. Between the trimmed V and J ends, which lost 0 bases and 6 bases, there was a span of 8 bases. The CDR3 runs 14 residues. The CDR3 DNA sequence: TGTGCCAGCAGCCAAGACGGGGGTCCCGGGGAGCTGTTTTTT. This codes for CASSQDGGPGELFF.

CDR3 sequence: CASSLLPGLGNQPQHF. The CDR3 bases are TGTGCCAGCAGTTTATTACCGGGGCTGGGGAATCAGCCCCAGCATTTT. The rearrangement joins TRBV27 to TRBJ1-5; tentative D call: TRBD1 (5 bases). The CDR3 is made up of 16 amino acids. Trimming took off 1 base at V and 4 bases at J, with 14 bases between the two ends. The V gene's germline CDR1 is MNHEY and CDR2 SMNVEV (reference sequence).

V and J are TRBV6-1 and TRBJ2-7, with a weak D call TRBD1 (6 bases). V was trimmed by 4 bases and J by 7 bases, leaving 11 bases between them. This CDR3 region has 12 residues. Germline CDR1 is MNHNS and CDR2 is SASEGT. The CDR3 loop is CASSAGVWEQYF. The CDR3 nucleotides read TGTGCCAGCAGTGCAGGGGTCTGGGAGCAGTACTTC.

The chain links TRBV2 to TRBJ1-1; TRBD1 might be the D (5 bases). Trimming cost V 6 bases and J 1 base, with 12 bases left between them. The CDR3 extends over 14 amino acids. CDR1 and CDR2 (germline): SNHLY, FYNNEI. The CDR3 DNA reads TGTGCCAGCAGGGGTGACAGACAGAACACTGAAGCTTTCTTT. Protein sequence: CASRGDRQNTEAFF.

Concerning this clone itself: Distinct nucleotide sequences in the sample also encode this CDR3. This chain connects TRBV27 to TRBJ1-5; D unclear. In germline, CDR1 is MNHEY, CDR2 SMNVEV (reference sequence). This CDR3 region has 13 residues. V lost 2 bases and J 4 bases, leaving 6 bases between the germline ends. Here the CDR3 DNA reads TGTGCCAGCAGTTTAGGTTCAAATCAGCCCCAGCATTTT. This translates into CASSLGSNQPQHF.

V gene TRBV7-9 combines with J gene TRBJ1-2, with a possible D match to TRBD1 (5 bases). The ends were cut back, 11 bases at V and 4 bases at J, with 11 bases in the middle. From germline, CDR1 is SEHNR and CDR2 FQNEAQ (reference sequence). The CDR3 contains 11 residues. The CDR3 here is CAHQGVYGYTF. In DNA, the CDR3 is TGTGCCCATCAGGGAGTCTATGGCTACACCTTC.

The J gene is TRBJ2-7, the V gene TRBV10-3, with 7 bases aligning to TRBD1. Trimming cost V 10 bases and J 3 bases; bases outside gene matches: 12. This CDR3 spans 14 amino acids. Germline loops: CDR1 ENHRY, CDR2 SYGVKD. This chain's CDR3 is CATMALAGGYEQYF. For the CDR3, the DNA is TGTGCCACCATGGCCTTGGCAGGGGGCTACGAGCAGTACTTC.

This clone was seen only a few times. The J gene is TRBJ2-5, the V gene TRBV2, with TRBD2 matching 8 bases. The CDR3 length is 15 residues. Germline V gene data show CDR1 as SNHLY and CDR2 as FYNNEI. V dropped 1 base and J dropped 5; count of bases not matched to a gene: 6. This CDR3 is CASSEVGGAGETQYF. The CDR3 nucleotides are TGTGCCAGCAGTGAAGTCGGGGGGGCCGGGGAGACCCAGTACTTC.

The rearrangement uses TRBV5-1 and TRBJ2-1; 11 nucleotides agree with TRBD1. The CDR3 has 16 amino acids. Germline lookup yields CDR1 SGHRS and CDR2 YFSETQ. J was trimmed by 7 bases and V by 6 bases; bases with no gene match: 12. CDR3: CASTPSGTGGENEQFF. The CDR3 nucleotides read TGCGCCAGCACCCCGTCCGGGACAGGGGGAGAGAATGAGCAGTTCTTC.

The chain links TRBV28 to TRBJ1-2, with a possible D match to TRBD1 (5 bases). The germline V and J ends were trimmed by 6 bases and 8 bases, with 22 bases remaining between them. The CDR3 loop spans 15 amino acids. Germline V gene data show CDR1 as MDHEN and CDR2 as SYDVKM. The CDR3, as DNA: TGTGCCAGCAGCAATATTATAAACGGACAATACGGCTACACCTTC. This gives the protein CASSNIINGQYGYTF.

The rearrangement uses TRBV7-6 and TRBJ2-7; D possibly uses TRBD1 or TRBD2 (6 bases each). V was shortened by 0 bases and J by 6 bases, with 21 bases between the two germline ends. CDR3 length: 17 residues. Germline assignment: CDR1 SGHVS and CDR2 FNYEAQ. The CDR3 spells CASSLALGGGASTEQYF. For the CDR3, the DNA is TGTGCCAGCAGCTTAGCGCTGGGGGGCGGGGCTTCCACCGAGCAGTACTTC.